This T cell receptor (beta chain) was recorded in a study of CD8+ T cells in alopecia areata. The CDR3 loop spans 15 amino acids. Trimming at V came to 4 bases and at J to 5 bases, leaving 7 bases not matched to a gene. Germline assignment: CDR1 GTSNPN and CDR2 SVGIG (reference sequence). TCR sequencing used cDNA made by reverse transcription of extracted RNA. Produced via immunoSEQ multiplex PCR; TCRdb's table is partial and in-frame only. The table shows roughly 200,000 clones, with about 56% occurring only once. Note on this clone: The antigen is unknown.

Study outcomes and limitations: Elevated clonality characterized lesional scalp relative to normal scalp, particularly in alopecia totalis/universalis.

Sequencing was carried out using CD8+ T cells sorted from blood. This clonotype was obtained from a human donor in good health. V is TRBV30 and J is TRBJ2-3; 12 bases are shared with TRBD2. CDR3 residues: CAWTSGGASGDTQYF. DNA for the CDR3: TGTGCCTGGACTAGCGGGGGGGCTAGTGGAGATACGCAGTATTTT.